These T cell receptor beta chains were read from a single sample in a study of shared clonotypes between healthy human individuals. Sequencing was performed with immunoSEQ multiplex PCR; in TCRdb, only in-frame clones are kept and a portion is missing. The sample yields some 1,600,000 clones, 95% to 99% seen once. Sequenced material: naive CD4+ T cells sorted from blood. The receptors shown here come from a man aged 25-45 years in good health. Both conserved end residues are part of each CDR3. Fields, in order: V gene, J gene, D gene, clone size, CDR3 protein, CDR3 DNA. The D gene is left open where the match is weak. Clone size is shown for a subset of rows, as once, few, many or a class of expanded clone.

v_call: TRBV12-5
j_call: TRBJ1-2
d_call: -
clone_size: -
cdr3_aa: CVPSRGASFNYGYTF
cdr3_nt: TGTGTTCCTTCCCGCGGAGCATCATTTAACTATGGCTACACCTTC

v_call: TRBV27
j_call: TRBJ2-7
d_call: TRBD1
clone_size: -
cdr3_aa: CASSRTGPSYEQYF
cdr3_nt: TGTGCCAGCAGTCGGACAGGACCCTCCTACGAGCAGTACTTC

v_call: TRBV2
j_call: TRBJ1-2
d_call: -
clone_size: -
cdr3_aa: CASSGQTNYGYTF
cdr3_nt: TGTGCCAGCAGTGGACAGACCAACTATGGCTACACCTTC

v_call: TRBV9
j_call: TRBJ1-3
d_call: -
clone_size: -
cdr3_aa: CASSVDYFSGNTIYF
cdr3_nt: TGTGCCAGCAGCGTAGATTACTTCTCTGGAAACACCATATATTTT

v_call: TRBV5-8
j_call: TRBJ1-1
d_call: -
clone_size: -
cdr3_aa: CASSLSPGPITTEAFF
cdr3_nt: TGTGCCAGCAGCTTGAGTCCGGGCCCGATTACCACTGAAGCTTTCTTT

v_call: TRBV11-2
j_call: TRBJ1-3
d_call: -
clone_size: once
cdr3_aa: CASSLAGGNTIYF
cdr3_nt: TGTGCCAGCAGCTTGGCAGGCGGAAACACCATATATTTT

v_call: TRBV2
j_call: TRBJ2-1
d_call: TRBD2
clone_size: -
cdr3_aa: CALAGLAGEQFF
cdr3_nt: TGTGCCTTAGCGGGGTTGGCGGGTGAGCAGTTCTTC

v_call: TRBV7-2
j_call: TRBJ2-7
d_call: -
clone_size: -
cdr3_aa: CASSLRITPYEQYF
cdr3_nt: TGTGCCAGCAGCCTGAGAATTACACCCTACGAGCAGTACTTC

v_call: TRBV7-9
j_call: TRBJ2-1
d_call: TRBD2
clone_size: -
cdr3_aa: CASSHFPSGRGYNEQFF
cdr3_nt: TGTGCCAGCAGCCACTTCCCTAGCGGGAGAGGTTACAATGAGCAGTTCTTC

v_call: TRBV25-1
j_call: TRBJ1-2
d_call: -
clone_size: -
cdr3_aa: CASSEPTVNYGYTF
cdr3_nt: TGTGCCAGCAGTGAACCGACAGTTAACTATGGCTACACCTTC

v_call: TRBV9
j_call: TRBJ2-7
d_call: TRBD1
clone_size: once
cdr3_aa: CASSPTGGYYEQYF
cdr3_nt: TGTGCCAGCAGCCCGACAGGGGGTTACTACGAGCAGTACTTC

v_call: TRBV7-8
j_call: TRBJ2-4
d_call: -
clone_size: -
cdr3_aa: CASSTNTGFGITQYF
cdr3_nt: TGTGCCAGCAGTACTAACACAGGGTTCGGGATAACTCAGTACTTC

v_call: TRBV7-9
j_call: TRBJ1-4
d_call: -
clone_size: -
cdr3_aa: CASSRWTGESEKLFF
cdr3_nt: TGTGCCAGCAGCCGCTGGACGGGCGAATCGGAAAAACTGTTTTTT

v_call: TRBV27
j_call: TRBJ2-7
d_call: -
clone_size: -
cdr3_aa: CASSRGGVLSSYEQYF
cdr3_nt: TGTGCCAGCAGTAGAGGAGGGGTCCTCAGCTCCTACGAGCAGTACTTC

v_call: TRBV9
j_call: TRBJ2-3
d_call: -
clone_size: -
cdr3_aa: CASSDGEPQYF
cdr3_nt: TGTGCCAGCAGCGACGGGGAACCGCAGTATTTT

v_call: TRBV28
j_call: TRBJ2-7
d_call: -
clone_size: -
cdr3_aa: CASSFRGLGYEQYF
cdr3_nt: TGTGCCAGCAGTTTTAGGGGTCTGGGATACGAGCAGTACTTC

v_call: TRBV12-5
j_call: TRBJ2-5
d_call: TRBD1
clone_size: -
cdr3_aa: CASGSTHVGAGGRQETQYF
cdr3_nt: TGTGCTAGTGGTTCCACCCATGTAGGCGCAGGGGGCAGGCAGGAGACCCAGTACTTC

v_call: TRBV25-1
j_call: TRBJ2-5
d_call: -
clone_size: -
cdr3_aa: CASRTVVGSQYF
cdr3_nt: TGTGCCAGCAGGACCGTGGTGGGGTCCCAGTACTTC

v_call: TRBV18
j_call: TRBJ2-3
d_call: -
clone_size: -
cdr3_aa: CASSPPGQGGADTQYF
cdr3_nt: TGTGCCAGCTCACCACCGGGACAAGGGGGAGCAGATACGCAGTATTTT

v_call: TRBV5-1
j_call: TRBJ2-2
d_call: TRBD2
clone_size: -
cdr3_aa: CASSPTSGSSLGTGELFF
cdr3_nt: TGCGCCAGCAGCCCGACTAGCGGGAGCTCTTTAGGCACCGGGGAGCTGTTTTTT

v_call: TRBV5-1
j_call: TRBJ2-7
d_call: -
clone_size: -
cdr3_aa: CASSLLPDYEQYF
cdr3_nt: TGCGCCAGCAGCTTACTTCCGGACTACGAGCAGTACTTC

v_call: TRBV9
j_call: TRBJ1-2
d_call: -
clone_size: few
cdr3_aa: CPLSDYGYTF
cdr3_nt: TGCCCCTTGAGCGACTATGGCTACACCTTC

v_call: TRBV7-2
j_call: TRBJ2-7
d_call: -
clone_size: once
cdr3_aa: CASSLLGDSYEQYF
cdr3_nt: TGTGCCAGCAGCTTACTGGGGGACTCCTACGAGCAGTACTTC

v_call: TRBV7-3
j_call: TRBJ2-2
d_call: -
clone_size: -
cdr3_aa: CASSLTSAMRNTGELFF
cdr3_nt: TGTGCCAGCAGCTTAACTAGCGCAATGAGGAACACCGGGGAGCTGTTTTTT

v_call: TRBV5-4
j_call: TRBJ2-7
d_call: TRBD2
clone_size: -
cdr3_aa: CASSLASSGTYEQYF
cdr3_nt: TGTGCCAGCAGCTTGGCGTCTAGCGGGACCTACGAGCAGTACTTC

v_call: TRBV11-2
j_call: TRBJ2-5
d_call: TRBD2
clone_size: -
cdr3_aa: CASRRVAGVAQETQYF
cdr3_nt: TGTGCCAGCAGGAGAGTAGCGGGAGTGGCTCAAGAGACCCAGTACTTC

v_call: TRBV6-1
j_call: TRBJ2-7
d_call: -
clone_size: -
cdr3_aa: CASSRTETYEQYF
cdr3_nt: TGTGCCAGCAGTAGGACGGAAACCTACGAGCAGTACTTC

v_call: TRBV29-1
j_call: TRBJ2-3
d_call: TRBD1
clone_size: -
cdr3_aa: CSVDDPGQVTDTQYF
cdr3_nt: TGCAGCGTAGACGATCCGGGACAGGTCACAGATACGCAGTATTTT

v_call: TRBV10-1
j_call: TRBJ2-1
d_call: -
clone_size: -
cdr3_aa: CASAANLPYNEQFF
cdr3_nt: TGCGCCAGCGCTGCTAATCTCCCCTACAATGAGCAGTTCTTC

v_call: TRBV5-1
j_call: TRBJ2-1
d_call: TRBD2
clone_size: -
cdr3_aa: CASSLGLAGANNEQFF
cdr3_nt: TGCGCCAGCAGCTTGGGGCTAGCGGGAGCCAACAATGAGCAGTTCTTC

v_call: TRBV7-2
j_call: TRBJ1-5
d_call: -
clone_size: -
cdr3_aa: CASSLEQGWDQPQHF
cdr3_nt: TGTGCCAGCAGCTTAGAACAGGGTTGGGATCAGCCCCAGCATTTT

v_call: TRBV10-1
j_call: TRBJ1-4
d_call: TRBD1
clone_size: -
cdr3_aa: CASRDSHNEKLFF
cdr3_nt: TGCGCCAGCCGGGACAGTCATAATGAAAAACTGTTTTTT

v_call: TRBV20-1
j_call: TRBJ2-7
d_call: -
clone_size: -
cdr3_aa: CSARLPYEQYF
cdr3_nt: TGCAGTGCTAGACTCCCCTACGAGCAGTACTTC

v_call: TRBV5-8
j_call: TRBJ2-7
d_call: TRBD1
clone_size: -
cdr3_aa: CASSPETGRYPFEQYF
cdr3_nt: TGTGCCAGCAGCCCTGAGACAGGGCGCTACCCTTTCGAGCAGTACTTC

v_call: TRBV5-6
j_call: TRBJ1-6
d_call: -
clone_size: -
cdr3_aa: CASSLTGGPSNSPLHF
cdr3_nt: TGTGCCAGCAGCTTGACGGGGGGCCCGTCGAATTCACCCCTCCACTTT

v_call: TRBV19
j_call: TRBJ1-5
d_call: -
clone_size: -
cdr3_aa: CASSYQDDQPQHF
cdr3_nt: TGTGCCAGTAGTTATCAGGATGATCAGCCCCAGCATTTT

v_call: TRBV18
j_call: TRBJ2-7
d_call: -
clone_size: -
cdr3_aa: CASSPLAGDYEQYF
cdr3_nt: TGTGCCAGCTCACCACTGGCAGGGGACTACGAGCAGTACTTC

v_call: TRBV10-2
j_call: TRBJ1-1
d_call: -
clone_size: -
cdr3_aa: CASSEGGEAFF
cdr3_nt: TGCGCCAGCAGTGAGGGAGGTGAAGCTTTCTTT

v_call: TRBV7-2
j_call: TRBJ2-5
d_call: TRBD2
clone_size: -
cdr3_aa: CASSPDGSGRGETQYF
cdr3_nt: TGTGCCAGCAGCCCCGATGGTAGCGGGAGAGGGGAGACCCAGTACTTC

v_call: TRBV29-1
j_call: TRBJ1-1
d_call: -
clone_size: -
cdr3_aa: CSVEETNRGTEAFF
cdr3_nt: TGCAGCGTTGAAGAGACTAATAGGGGCACTGAAGCTTTCTTT

v_call: TRBV5-1
j_call: TRBJ2-1
d_call: TRBD2
clone_size: -
cdr3_aa: CASSLGSGRPTYNEQFF
cdr3_nt: TGCGCCAGCAGCTTGGGTAGCGGGAGGCCCACCTACAATGAGCAGTTCTTC

v_call: TRBV7-2
j_call: TRBJ1-4
d_call: -
clone_size: once
cdr3_aa: CASREGNEKLFF
cdr3_nt: TGTGCCAGCAGGGAGGGGAATGAAAAACTGTTTTTT

v_call: TRBV29-1
j_call: TRBJ2-2
d_call: TRBD2
clone_size: once
cdr3_aa: CSVEERENTGELFF
cdr3_nt: TGCAGCGTTGAGGAGCGGGAGAACACCGGGGAGCTGTTTTTT

v_call: TRBV2
j_call: TRBJ2-1
d_call: -
clone_size: -
cdr3_aa: CASIDLAGSFIINEQFF
cdr3_nt: TGTGCCAGCATTGACCTGGCAGGGAGTTTTATCATAAATGAGCAGTTCTTC